Each of the 19 T cell receptor beta chains below was sequenced from the same sample in a study of radiation and T cells in renal cell carcinoma. TCRdb keeps only in-frame clones here, not all; method: immunoSEQ multiplex PCR. In the table there are about 130,000 clones, about 81% of which are singletons. Time point indicated: blood 2 weeks post-SBRT. Treatment specified: 15 Gy SBRT to primary tumor, nephrectomy 4 weeks later. Sequencing used blood, obtained from a patient whose treatment included radiotherapy and nephrectomy. These receptors were taken from a woman aged 55-69 years with renal cell carcinoma.

This chain links TRBV19 with TRBJ2-2, with D perhaps matching TRBD2 (6 bases). The V and J ends lost 5 bases and 3 bases respectively, with 22 bases between them. The CDR3 covers 18 residues. CDR1 is LNHDA, CDR2 SQIVND, per germline (reference sequence). CDR3 loop: CASSSERRASTYTGELFF. DNA for the CDR3: TGTGCCAGTAGTTCAGAACGGAGGGCCTCAACCTACACCGGGGAGCTGTTTTTT.

This chain connects TRBV6-5 to TRBJ1-2; 9 bases are a match to TRBD1. The trim removed 7 bases at V and 8 bases at J, leaving 5 bases unmatched. Germline V gene sequence: CDR1 MNHEY, CDR2 SVGAGI. This CDR3 has 12 residues. DNA of the CDR3: TGTGCCAGCAAACAGGGGGCGGAGGGCTACACCTTC. Amino acid sequence: CASKQGAEGYTF.

Turning to this clone: One end of the junction is discordant with germline, which a read error may explain. V gene TRBV2 combines with J gene TRBJ1-1; D possibly corresponds to TRBD1 (6 bases). CDR1 and CDR2 from the germline V gene are SNHLY and FYNNEI. The CDR3 sequence is 13 residues long. CDR3 bases: TGTGCCGGCAGCACAGGGTTGAACACTGAAGCTTTCTTT. Its translation: CAGSTGLNTEAFF.

The V and J genes are TRBV7-9 and TRBJ2-3; D ambiguous. Trimming cost V 5 bases and J 2 bases, with 23 bases left between them. The CDR3 extends over 18 amino acids. In germline, CDR1 is SEHNR, CDR2 FQNEAQ (reference sequence). CDR3 nucleotide sequence: TGTGCCAGCAGCCAGCTACGCGGAGTAATTCCAAACACAGATACGCAGTATTTT. Its translation: CASSQLRGVIPNTDTQYF.

The chain employs TRBV5-1 and TRBJ2-1; maybe TRBD2 (5 bases). CDR1 is SGHRS, CDR2 YFSETQ, per germline. There are 15 residues in the CDR3. Deletions cut 0 bases from V and 2 bases from J, with 9 bases between. The CDR3: CASSLVALTYNEQFF. CDR3 sequence (DNA): TGCGCCAGCAGCTTGGTAGCGTTAACCTACAATGAGCAGTTCTTC.

This clone has only a few counts. The chain combines TRBV28 with TRBJ1-5; no clear D gene. V was shortened by 5 bases and J by 5 bases, with 10 bases between the two germline ends. The germline V gene encodes CDR1 MDHEN and CDR2 SYDVKM. This CDR3 region has 13 residues. The CDR3 protein is CASSTRAYQPQHF. The CDR3 DNA sequence: TGTGCCAGCAGTACCAGAGCTTATCAGCCCCAGCATTTT.

This clone was counted once. V gene TRBV5-1 combines with J gene TRBJ1-1; D is possibly TRBD1 (6 bases). There are 14 residues in the CDR3. Trimming took 2 bases from V and 4 from J, leaving 12 bases between them. CDR1 and CDR2 from the germline V gene are SGHRS and YFSETQ. DNA of the CDR3: TGCGCCAGCAGCTTTGGGGGCTCCCTCACTGAAGCTTTCTTT. Translation gives CASSFGGSLTEAFF. Full variable domain (remainder filled in from reference TRBV5-1 and TRBJ1-1): KAGVTQTPRYLIKTRGQQVTLSCSPISGHRSVSWYQQTPGQGLQFLFEYFSETQRNKGNFPGRFSGRQFSNSRSEMNVSTLELGDSALYLCASSFGGSLTEAFFGQGTRLTVV.

The V gene is TRBV5-1, the J gene TRBJ2-3; 7 bases are shared with TRBD1. Germline V gene sequence: CDR1 SGHRS, CDR2 YFSETQ. The CDR3 length is 15 residues. V lost 5 bases, J lost 2 bases, and 8 bases stayed unmatched. CDR3 region: CASSPHTGVTDTQYF. CDR3 coding DNA: TGCGCCAGCAGTCCTCATACAGGGGTCACAGATACGCAGTATTTT.

This rearrangement joins TRBV19 to TRBJ2-2; the match to TRBD2 covers 11 bases. Germline V gene lookup returns CDR1 LNHDA and CDR2 SQIVND (reference sequence). CDR3 size: 16 residues. V shed 6 bases, J shed 5 bases, and the junction held 8 bases outside the gene matches. This CDR3 reads CASSPIGTSGTGELFF. For the CDR3, the DNA is TGTGCCAGTAGCCCAATCGGGACTAGCGGTACCGGGGAGCTGTTTTTT.

The genes are TRBV18 and TRBJ1-2; D is unresolved. CDR1 and CDR2 (germline): KGHSH, LQKENI. Trimming took off 0 bases at V and 4 bases at J, with 12 bases between the two ends. This CDR3 is built from 15 residues. The CDR3, as DNA: TGTGCCAGCTCACCACCGCTACCTAGGAGCTATGGCTACACCTTC. Its translation is CASSPPLPRSYGYTF.

The chain uses TRBV10-3 and TRBJ1-2; the D gene is possibly TRBD1 (5 bases). V was clipped by 6 bases and J by 4 bases, with 12 bases between them. The CDR3 is 13 amino acids. Germline V gene data show CDR1 as ENHRY and CDR2 as SYGVKD. This CDR3 reads CAIRPGGGYGYTF. CDR3 DNA: TGTGCCATCAGGCCTGGGGGGGGCTATGGCTACACCTTC.

The V and J genes are TRBV15 and TRBJ2-7; TRBD1 matches 9 bases. The CDR3 runs to 16 residues. V trimming: 2 bases; J trimming: 3 bases; junction bases outside the gene matches: 8. The germline V gene encodes CDR1 LNHNV and CDR2 YYDKDF (reference sequence). CDR3 amino acids: CATSRRAGTGLYEQYF. CDR3 coding DNA: TGTGCCACCAGCAGACGGGCCGGGACAGGGCTCTACGAGCAGTACTTC.

The V gene is TRBV7-8, the J gene TRBJ1-6; D not resolved. Germline V gene lookup returns CDR1 SGHVS and CDR2 FQNEAQ. With 5 bases removed from V and 0 bases from J, the gap between germline ends came to 5 bases. The CDR3 is 14 residues long. The DNA for the CDR3 is TGTGCCAGCAGCCTTAGCTCCTATAATTCACCCCTCCACTTT. Its protein product is CASSLSSYNSPLHF.

The V and J genes are TRBV7-3 and TRBJ1-2; 10 bases match TRBD1. This CDR3 has 11 residues. J was trimmed by 7 bases and V by 8 bases; bases with no gene match: 1. Per germline, CDR1 SGHTA and CDR2 FQGTGA. In DNA, the CDR3 is TGTGCCAGCGGGGACAGGGGTGGCTACACCTTC. Its translation: CASGDRGGYTF.

This clone has a single count. This chain joins TRBV6-6 and TRBJ1-1, with 7 bases identical to TRBD1. Germline values: CDR1 MNHNY, CDR2 SVGAGI (reference sequence). There are 15 residues in the CDR3. V shed 4 bases and J 3 bases; nucleotides not matched to a gene: 8. The CDR3 region has the DNA TGTGCCAGCAGTTGGATACAGGGGCGGGACACTGAAGCTTTCTTT. Translating gives CASSWIQGRDTEAFF.

This clone was detected once. The chain combines TRBV19 with TRBJ1-5; D is perhaps TRBD1 (5 bases). Per germline, CDR1 LNHDA and CDR2 SQIVND (reference sequence). The CDR3 totals 15 residues. V was clipped by 3 bases and J by 2 bases, with 11 bases between them. CDR3 nucleotides: TGTGCCAGTAGTATCCGGCAGGGCGGCAATCAGCCCCAGCATTTT. Translated: CASSIRQGGNQPQHF.

The chain uses TRBV4-2 and TRBJ1-6, with D unresolved. This CDR3 is 12 amino acids long. V lost 4 bases, J lost 6 bases, and 4 bases lay in between. Germline V gene lookup returns CDR1 LGHNA and CDR2 YNFKEQ. The CDR3: CASSPPNSPLHF. CDR3 nucleotides: TGTGCCAGCAGCCCCCCTAATTCACCCCTCCACTTT.

The chain employs TRBV2 and TRBJ2-7; tentatively, D is TRBD2 (5 bases). V lost 8 bases to trimming and J lost 4 bases, with 15 bases between them. This CDR3 has 13 residues. The germline gives CDR1 SNHLY, CDR2 FYNNEI. The CDR3 reads CASCSDGIYEQYF. CDR3 DNA sequence: TGTGCCAGCTGTAGCGATGGAATTTACGAGCAGTACTTC.

This chain links TRBV4-2 with TRBJ1-1; TRBD1 is a possible D gene (6 bases). This CDR3 has 15 residues. V was cut by 10 bases and J by 5 bases, with 23 bases left in between. From germline, CDR1 is LGHNA and CDR2 YNFKEQ. Here the CDR3 DNA reads TGTGCCACCGGGGTTTGGGGGGCGCGAGGGACTGAAGCTTTCTTT. This sequence encodes CATGVWGARGTEAFF.